The clone carrying this TCR beta chain was recorded only once. Its antigen is not known. Sequencing used immunoSEQ multiplex PCR; TCRdb keeps in-frame clones, though not all of them. The table lists more than 75,000 clones, around 90% of them singletons. CDR1 and CDR2 (germline): SNHLY, FYNNEI. With V trimmed by 3 bases and J by 4 bases, 5 bases remained unmatched. CDR3 length equals 14 residues. The record originates from a study of T cell responses to AZD1222 COVID-19 vaccine. Study-level findings and limits: Rises in breadth and depth of Spike-specific TCRs came after two AZD1222 doses.

Sequenced material: peripheral blood, taken on day 0 of AZD1222 vaccination. The chain recombines TRBV2 with TRBJ2-7; 8 nucleotides match TRBD1. This TCR came from an adult in good health. The CDR3 DNA sequence: TGTGCCAGCAGTGACAGGGGGCGCCTTTACGAGCAGTACTTC. Its translation: CASSDRGRLYEQYF.